A single T cell receptor (beta chain) is shown here with its context. The antigen is unknown. An end of the junction differs from the germline gene, which may be a read error. Individuals who donated were healthy Caucasians from Russia aged roughly 6 to 90. Combining a sample-barcoded 5' primer with a J-beta primer mix, a second PCR ran for roughly 6 to 11 cycles. MiXCR, applied by TCRdb to the 5' RACE reads, yields one record per CDR3 protein. Here the sample spans approximately 1.5 million distinct CDR3 sequences, approximately 39% being singletons. The record originates from a study of blood T cells in healthy people across ages. Whole-study results and caveats: In long-lived donors, naive CD4+ cell counts and diversity exceeded those of aged donors. There was a strong correlation between TCR beta diversity and naive T cell percentage.

CDR3 length: 15 amino acids. Germline lookup yields CDR1 SSHAT and CDR2 FNYEAQ (reference sequence). The source material was blood. This chain joins TRBV7-7 and TRBJ2-7, with TRBD2 matching 8 bases. The clonotype originates from a woman aged 18-30 years in good health. CDR3 DNA sequence: TGTGCTAGCAGCCAAGCGGGAGCCTCCTACAATGAGCAGTACTTC. Translation gives CASSQAGASYNEQYF.